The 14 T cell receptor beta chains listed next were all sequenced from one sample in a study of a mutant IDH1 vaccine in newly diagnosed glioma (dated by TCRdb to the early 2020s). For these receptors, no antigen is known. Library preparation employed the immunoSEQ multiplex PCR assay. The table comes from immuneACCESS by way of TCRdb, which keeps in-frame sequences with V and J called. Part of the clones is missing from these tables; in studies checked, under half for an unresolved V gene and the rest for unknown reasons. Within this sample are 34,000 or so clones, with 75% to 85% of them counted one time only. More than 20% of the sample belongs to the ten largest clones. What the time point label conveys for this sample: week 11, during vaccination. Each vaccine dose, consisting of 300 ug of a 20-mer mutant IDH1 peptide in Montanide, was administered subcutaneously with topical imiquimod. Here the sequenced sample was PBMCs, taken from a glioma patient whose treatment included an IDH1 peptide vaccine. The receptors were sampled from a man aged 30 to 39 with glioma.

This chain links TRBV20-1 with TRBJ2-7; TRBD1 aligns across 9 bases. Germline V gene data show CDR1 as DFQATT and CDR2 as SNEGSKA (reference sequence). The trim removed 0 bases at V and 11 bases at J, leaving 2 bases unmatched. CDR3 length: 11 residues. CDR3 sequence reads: CSAREGDREYF. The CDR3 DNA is TGCAGTGCTAGAGAAGGGGACAGGGAGTACTTC.

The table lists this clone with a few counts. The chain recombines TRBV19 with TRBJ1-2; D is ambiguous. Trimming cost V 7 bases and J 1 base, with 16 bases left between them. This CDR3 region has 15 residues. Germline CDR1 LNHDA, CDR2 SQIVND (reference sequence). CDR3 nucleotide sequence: TGTGCCAGTAAGGATGGGTCCTCCCTTAACTATGGCTACACCTTC. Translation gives CASKDGSSLNYGYTF. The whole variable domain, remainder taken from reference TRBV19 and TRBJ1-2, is DGGITQSPKYLFRKEGQNVTLSCEQNLNHDAMYWYRQDPGQGLRLIYYSQIVNDFQKGDIAEGYSVSREKKESFPLTVTSAQKNPTAFYLCASKDGSSLNYGYTFGSGTRLTVV.

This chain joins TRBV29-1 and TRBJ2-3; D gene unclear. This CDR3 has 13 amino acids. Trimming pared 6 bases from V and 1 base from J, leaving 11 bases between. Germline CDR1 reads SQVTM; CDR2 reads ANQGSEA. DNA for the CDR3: TGCAGCGTCCCGAGGTTCGGCACAGATACGCAGTATTTT. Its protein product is CSVPRFGTDTQYF.

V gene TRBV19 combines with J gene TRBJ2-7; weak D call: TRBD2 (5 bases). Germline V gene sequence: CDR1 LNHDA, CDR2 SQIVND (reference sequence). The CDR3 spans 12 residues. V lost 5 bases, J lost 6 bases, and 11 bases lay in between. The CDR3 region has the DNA TGTGCCAGTAGTCCCGGACTTGGCGAGCAGTACTTC. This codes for CASSPGLGEQYF.

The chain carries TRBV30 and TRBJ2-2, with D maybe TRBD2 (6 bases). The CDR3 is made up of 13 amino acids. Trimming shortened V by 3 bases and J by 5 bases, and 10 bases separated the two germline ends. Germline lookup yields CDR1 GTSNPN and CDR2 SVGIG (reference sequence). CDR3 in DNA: TGTGCCTGGAGGACTAGAGATACCGGGGAGCTGTTTTTT. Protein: CAWRTRDTGELFF. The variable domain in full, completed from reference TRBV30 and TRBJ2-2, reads SQTIHQWPATLVQPVGSPLSLECTVEGTSNPNLYWYRQAAGRGLQLLFYSVGIGQISSEVPQNLSASRPQDRQFILSSKKLLLSDSGFYLCAWRTRDTGELFFGEGSRLTVL.

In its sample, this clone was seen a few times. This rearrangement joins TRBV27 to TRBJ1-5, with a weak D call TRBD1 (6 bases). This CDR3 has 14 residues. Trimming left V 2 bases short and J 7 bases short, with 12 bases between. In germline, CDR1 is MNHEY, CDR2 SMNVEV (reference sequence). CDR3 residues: CASSLMGAGQPQHF. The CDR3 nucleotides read TGTGCCAGCAGTTTAATGGGGGCAGGGCAGCCCCAGCATTTT.

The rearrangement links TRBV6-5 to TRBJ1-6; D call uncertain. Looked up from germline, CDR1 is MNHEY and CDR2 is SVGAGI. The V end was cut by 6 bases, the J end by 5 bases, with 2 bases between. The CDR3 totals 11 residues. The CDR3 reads CASRNNSPLHF. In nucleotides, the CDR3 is TGTGCCAGCAGAAATAATTCACCCCTCCACTTT.

CDR3 nucleotide sequence: TGTGCCAGCAGTTACGGTGGGAGCGAGGGCAATCAGCCCCAGCATTTT. Its translation: CASSYGGSEGNQPQHF. The chain uses TRBV6-5 and TRBJ1-5; D not certain. V was clipped by 2 bases and J by 2 bases, with 13 bases between them. CDR1 and CDR2 (germline): MNHEY, SVGAGI. There are 16 residues in the CDR3.

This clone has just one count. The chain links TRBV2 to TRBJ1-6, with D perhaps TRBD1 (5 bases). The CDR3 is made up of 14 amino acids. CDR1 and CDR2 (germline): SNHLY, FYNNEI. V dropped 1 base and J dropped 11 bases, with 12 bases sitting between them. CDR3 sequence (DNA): TGTGCCAGCAGTGAAGGGGGCATCGCGCCACCCCTCCACTTT. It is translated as CASSEGGIAPPLHF.

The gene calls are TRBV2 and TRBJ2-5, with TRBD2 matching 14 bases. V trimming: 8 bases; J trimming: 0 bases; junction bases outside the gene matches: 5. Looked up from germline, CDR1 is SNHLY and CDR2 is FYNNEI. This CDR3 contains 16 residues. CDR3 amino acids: CASPGLAGGHQETQYF. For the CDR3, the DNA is TGTGCCAGCCCAGGACTAGCGGGAGGCCACCAAGAGACCCAGTACTTC.

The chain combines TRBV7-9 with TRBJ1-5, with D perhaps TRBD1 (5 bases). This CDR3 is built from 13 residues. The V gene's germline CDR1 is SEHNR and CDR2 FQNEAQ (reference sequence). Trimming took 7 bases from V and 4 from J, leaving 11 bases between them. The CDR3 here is CASTFGGNQPQHF. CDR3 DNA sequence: TGTGCCAGCACCTTCGGGGGTAATCAGCCCCAGCATTTT.

The CDR3 sequence is CASSLDGRAFYNEQFF. The CDR3 nucleotides read TGTGCCAGCAGCTTGGATGGCAGGGCCTTTTACAATGAGCAGTTCTTC. The genes are TRBV5-6 and TRBJ2-1; a possible D gene is TRBD1 (5 bases). Trimming took off 0 bases at V and 4 bases at J, with 14 bases between the two ends. CDR1 SGHDT and CDR2 YYEEEE come from the germline V gene. The CDR3 runs to 16 residues.

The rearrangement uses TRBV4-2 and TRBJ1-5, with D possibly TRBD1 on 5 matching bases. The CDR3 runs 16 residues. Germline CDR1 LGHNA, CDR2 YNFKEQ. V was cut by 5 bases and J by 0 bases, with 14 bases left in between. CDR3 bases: TGTGCCAGCAGCGCCCTTTTCGGGGGTAGCAATCAGCCCCAGCATTTT. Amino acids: CASSALFGGSNQPQHF.

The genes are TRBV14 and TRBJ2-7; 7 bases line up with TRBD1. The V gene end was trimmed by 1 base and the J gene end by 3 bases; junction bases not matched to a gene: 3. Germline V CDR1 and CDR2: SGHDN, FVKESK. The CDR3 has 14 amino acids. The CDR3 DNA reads TGTGCCAGCAGCCAAGTGGGACAGAGCTACGAGCAGTACTTC. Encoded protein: CASSQVGQSYEQYF.